This T cell receptor beta chain emerged from a study of cytomegalovirus exposure and HLA in healthy donors. Findings and limits, study-wide: Some TCR beta chains (around 180 of them) were listed as cytomegalovirus-associated.

V lost 4 bases, J lost 5 bases, and 10 bases lay in between. The CDR3 runs to 12 residues. Germline values: CDR1 SGHDT, CDR2 YYEEEE. A few counts support this clone. Its antigen is not identified. Researchers ran the PCR with 60 Vbeta and 13 Jbeta primers. Clones were sequenced by immunoSEQ multiplex PCR, and TCRdb holds only the in-frame ones, with some missing. The table records approximately 190,000 clones, about four fifths of them present only once. Material: PBMCs. The sequence derives from a boy aged 10-17 years in good health and CMV-seronegative. V gene TRBV5-6 combines with J gene TRBJ2-7; no firm D call. The CDR3 bases are TGTGCCAGCAGCGGCATGAAAAACGAGCAGTACTTC. Its translation: CASSGMKNEQYF.